Reported below is one T cell receptor beta chain. The junction had 3 bases not matched to a gene; V was cut back by 1 base and J by 4 bases. The CDR3 is 15 residues long. Germline CDR1 LNHDA, CDR2 SQIVND (reference sequence). This entry is derived from a study of blood T cell repertoires in COVID-19. Study-wide background: Collection of acute and convalescent COVID-19 samples took place in the United States, Italy and Spain. Sample material is recorded as cDNA or gDNA derived from T cells, B-cell-depleted T cells, or PBMCs.

In the original analysis: Quantification of nucleated cells was approximated via reference gene primer amplification. The table came from immunoSEQ multiplex PCR; TCRdb's copy has only in-frame clones and leaves some out. Clone size and V and J calls were adopted from that table, with D and trimming inferred from the DNA. The repertoire holds roughly 110,000 clones, with roughly 81% as singletons. V gene TRBV19 combines with J gene TRBJ2-2; 7 bases line up with TRBD1. The TCR comes from a human donor in a cohort sampled during active COVID-19. Sequencing was carried out using peripheral blood. The CDR3, as DNA: TGTGCCAGTAGTATAGGAGGGGGCGTCACCGGGGAGCTGTTTTTT. Amino acids: CASSIGGGVTGELFF.